This TCR beta chain was documented in a study of shared clonotypes between healthy human individuals. Study observations and caveats: Generally, naive subsets (rather than memory subsets) showed larger estimated richness.

This CDR3 comprises 15 residues. V trimming: 3 bases; J trimming: 2 bases; junction bases outside the gene matches: 7. CDR1 and CDR2 (germline): MNHEY, SVGAGI. Comment on this clone: Its target is unknown.

Several immunoSEQ plates received, in even portions, the genomic DNA of each subset. The method was immunoSEQ multiplex PCR; TCRdb's version includes in-frame clones alone and lacks a portion of them. Of roughly 2.2 million clones listed, just under 95% were seen once; the top ten hold approximately 0.4%. Sequencing used naive CD4+ T cells from PBMCs. The sample's subset: CD45RA+ positively selected. This sequence originates from a man between 18 and 29 years old in good health. Some clones in this sample may be carry-over from other donors' samples. The gene calls are TRBV6-5 and TRBJ2-7, with TRBD2 identical over 7 bases. The CDR3 nucleotides read TGTGCCAGCAGTTATGAGAGCGGGAAGGCCTACGAGCAGTACTTC. As protein: CASSYESGKAYEQYF.